The sequence of this T cell receptor (beta chain) was determined in a study of identifying expanded T cells in peripheral blood. Overall study results and limits: Variance in clone template counts between roughly two-week samples significantly increased with total template count across all healthy donors. Differentially abundant clones: 0.95 to 1.5 between replicates, approximately 15 at about two weeks, less than 20 at four.

No infections or other immune events were documented during collection. The assay was immunoSEQ multiplex PCR, and TCRdb's table has in-frame clones only and misses some. The data contain around 63,000 clones, around 87% of them singletons. Remarks on this clone: Its antigen is still unknown.

V was clipped by 0 bases and J by 4 bases; unmatched bases: 21. CDR1 SGHTA and CDR2 FQGNSA come from the germline V gene. The CDR3 is 20 residues long. This receptor was identified in a person aged 18 to 75 in good health. Material: blood. The chain employs TRBV7-2 and TRBJ2-7; TRBD2 matches 7 bases. The CDR3 DNA sequence: TGTGCCAGCAGCTTAGCTCCCTTACTGGGGGAGGGCAAATGGGCTTACGAGCAGTACTTC. Protein sequence: CASSLAPLLGEGKWAYEQYF.